This TCR beta chain was retrieved from a study of cytomegalovirus exposure and HLA in healthy donors. Study summary: Samples from HLA-typed donors yielded about 80 million unique TCRs in an early data release.

Findings and limits, study-wide: A later analysis showed TCR association rates differing by HLA locus, peaking at DRB1 and lowest at HLA-C. In a later analysis, a missense DCLRE1C variant was linked to TCR beta V- and J-gene trimming. The investigators catalogued 150 to 200 TCR beta chains as cytomegalovirus-associated.

On this clone: What it recognizes is unknown.

Germline assignment: CDR1 SNHLY and CDR2 FYNNEI. The CDR3 is made up of 15 amino acids. V was cut by 5 bases and J by 2 bases, with 13 bases left in between. 13 Jbeta primers and 60 Vbeta primers were used for the PCR. Some clones are missing from TCRdb's copy, which holds only in-frame ones; the method was immunoSEQ multiplex PCR. The profile shows 140,000 to 150,000 clones, roughly 82% of them singletons. This sequence originates from a man under 40 in good health and CMV-seronegative. Sequences were obtained from PBMCs. This chain connects TRBV2 to TRBJ1-3; a possible D gene is TRBD1 (6 bases). The CDR3 DNA is TGTGCCAGCAGTTTTACAGGGATGACTGGAAACACCATATATTTT. This encodes CASSFTGMTGNTIYF.